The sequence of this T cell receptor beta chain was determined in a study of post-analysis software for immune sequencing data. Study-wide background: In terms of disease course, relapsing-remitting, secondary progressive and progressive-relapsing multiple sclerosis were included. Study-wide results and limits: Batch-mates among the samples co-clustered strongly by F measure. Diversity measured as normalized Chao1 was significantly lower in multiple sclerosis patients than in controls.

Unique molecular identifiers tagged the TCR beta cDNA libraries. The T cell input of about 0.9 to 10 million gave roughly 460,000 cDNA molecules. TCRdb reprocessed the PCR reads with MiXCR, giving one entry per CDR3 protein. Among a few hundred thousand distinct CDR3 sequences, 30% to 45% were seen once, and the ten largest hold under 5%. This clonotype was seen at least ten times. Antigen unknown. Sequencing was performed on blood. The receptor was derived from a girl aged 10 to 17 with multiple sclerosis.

The CDR3 is CASSVRTSGASYNEQFF. CDR3 bases: TGCGCCAGCAGCGTCCGGACTAGCGGGGCGTCTTACAATGAGCAGTTCTTC. The V call is TRBV5-1, the J call TRBJ2-1; 12 bases fit TRBD2. Looked up from germline, CDR1 is SGHRS and CDR2 is YFSETQ. This CDR3 is 17 amino acids long. The trim removed 4 bases at V and 4 bases at J, leaving 9 bases unmatched. The whole variable domain, remainder taken from reference TRBV5-1 and TRBJ2-1, is KAGVTQTPRYLIKTRGQQVTLSCSPISGHRSVSWYQQTPGQGLQFLFEYFSETQRNKGNFPGRFSGRQFSNSRSEMNVSTLELGDSALYLCASSVRTSGASYNEQFFGPGTRLTVL.